Following are 27 T cell receptor beta chains from one sample sequenced in a study of B cell selection in AIRE deficiency. The sorted conventional CD4 T cells were gated as CD4+CD127+. Libraries were prepared by immunoSEQ multiplex PCR; TCRdb keeps only in-frame clonotypes and omits some of them. The table has 25,000 or so clones, about 97% seen once. Source material: conventional CD4+ T cells sorted from PBMCs. These receptors originate from a human donor with AIRE deficiency.

This clone was detected only a few times. The chain joins TRBV27 to TRBJ2-7, with D maybe TRBD1 (6 bases). V lost 5 bases and J 3 bases, leaving 14 bases between the germline ends. Germline CDR1 is MNHEY and CDR2 is SMNVEV (reference sequence). This CDR3 contains 14 residues. The CDR3 is CASSTPGHFYEQYF. The CDR3 DNA reads as TGTGCCAGCAGTACGCCGGGACACTTCTACGAGCAGTACTTC.

The chain uses TRBV29-1 and TRBJ1-2; D not resolved. This CDR3 contains 10 residues. The V gene's germline CDR1 is SQVTM and CDR2 ANQGSEA. Deletions cut 6 bases from V and 6 bases from J, with 8 bases between. The CDR3 here is CSVGFDGYTF. CDR3 coding DNA: TGCAGCGTCGGGTTTGATGGCTACACCTTC.

This rearrangement joins TRBV28 to TRBJ2-7; 8 bases are shared with TRBD2. V dropped 7 bases and J dropped 1; count of bases not matched to a gene: 6. Germline lookup yields CDR1 MDHEN and CDR2 SYDVKM. This CDR3 has 14 residues. The DNA of the CDR3 is TGTGCCAGCAAAAGTAGCGGGAAATCCTACGAGCAGTACTTC. Protein sequence: CASKSSGKSYEQYF.

This rearrangement joins TRBV11-3 to TRBJ2-3; 12 bases align to TRBD2. There are 20 residues in the CDR3. The V gene end was trimmed by 9 bases and the J gene end by 4 bases; junction bases not matched to a gene: 23. Germline V gene sequence: CDR1 SGHNT, CDR2 YENEEA. The CDR3, as DNA: TGTGCCAGTGGATCCTATCGGGGAAGACTAGCGGGAGCTATCCCAGATACGCAGTATTTT. It codes for CASGSYRGRLAGAIPDTQYF.

This sequence joins TRBV19 and TRBJ2-7; D is perhaps TRBD1 (6 bases). The V end lost 5 bases, the J end lost 2 bases, and 16 bases lay between the germline ends. Germline values: CDR1 LNHDA, CDR2 SQIVND (reference sequence). The CDR3 is 15 amino acids. DNA for the CDR3: TGTGCCAGTAGTTTACAGGGATGGGGCCCCTACGAGCAGTACTTC. The encoded protein is CASSLQGWGPYEQYF.

Only a few counts were recorded for this clone. J is TRBJ2-2 and V is TRBV30; 9 bases agree with TRBD2. This CDR3 contains 14 residues. Trimming at V came to 6 bases and at J to 5 bases, leaving 7 bases not matched to a gene. The germline V gene encodes CDR1 GTSNPN and CDR2 SVGIG (reference sequence). The DNA for the CDR3 is TGTGCCTGCAGACTAGCGGAGAGGACCGGGGAGCTGTTTTTT. Protein product: CACRLAERTGELFF.

The chain uses TRBV4-3 and TRBJ1-4, with a weak D call TRBD1 (6 bases). The CDR3 loop spans 15 amino acids. CDR1 and CDR2 from the germline V gene are LGHNA and YSLEER. Trimming stripped 4 bases from V and 0 bases from J, with 9 bases between. The CDR3 sequence is CASSLGAATNEKLFF. The CDR3 coding sequence is TGCGCCAGCAGCCTGGGGGCAGCAACTAATGAAAAACTGTTTTTT.

V gene TRBV19 combines with J gene TRBJ1-5; 8 bases agree with TRBD1. J gave up 5 bases and V 6 bases, and 9 bases lay outside the gene matches. This CDR3 has 15 amino acids. Per germline, CDR1 LNHDA and CDR2 SQIVND (reference sequence). CDR3 loop: CASSRTGNRDQPQHF. Written as DNA, the CDR3 is TGTGCCAGTAGCCGGACAGGGAACAGGGATCAGCCCCAGCATTTT.

The chain is built from TRBV7-2 and TRBJ1-5; TRBD1 is a possible D gene (6 bases). Trimming removed 2 bases at V and 4 bases at J, with 12 bases between. CDR3 length: 15 amino acids. CDR1 and CDR2 (germline): SGHTA, FQGNSA. Here the CDR3 reads CASSLQGNPNQPQHF. In DNA, the CDR3 is TGTGCCAGCAGCTTACAGGGGAACCCTAATCAGCCCCAGCATTTT.

The chain joins TRBV2 to TRBJ2-5; TRBD1 matches 8 bases. With 5 bases clipped from V and 4 bases from J, the junction kept 9 bases outside the gene matches. The CDR3 is 15 amino acids. Germline V gene lookup returns CDR1 SNHLY and CDR2 FYNNEI. The CDR3 nucleotides are TGTGCCAGCAGTCGGCGGTCAGGGGGCGTAGAGACCCAGTACTTC. It specifies CASSRRSGGVETQYF. Together with reference TRBV2 and TRBJ2-5, the CDR3 gives the full variable domain: EPEVTQTPSHQVTQMGQEVILRCVPISNHLYFYWYRQILGQKVEFLVSFYNNEISEKSEIFDDQFSVERPDGSNFTLKIRSTKLEDSAMYFCASSRRSGGVETQYFGPGTRLLVL.

This chain connects TRBV28 to TRBJ1-2; D call uncertain. This CDR3 is 15 amino acids long. The germline gives CDR1 MDHEN, CDR2 SYDVKM. The V end lost 4 bases, the J end lost 6 bases, and 18 bases lay between the germline ends. The CDR3 spells CASSSYGRGFDGYTF. The CDR3 bases are TGTGCCAGCAGTTCGTACGGCAGAGGGTTCGATGGCTACACCTTC.

This clone has just one count. The V and J genes are TRBV2 and TRBJ1-3; weak D call: TRBD1 (6 bases). V was trimmed by 6 bases and J by 0 bases, leaving 18 bases between them. This CDR3 comprises 17 residues. CDR1 and CDR2 (germline): SNHLY, FYNNEI. For the CDR3, the DNA is TGTGCCAGCAGGAGGGGGGTGGATCCGAACTCTGGAAACACCATATATTTT. This encodes CASRRGVDPNSGNTIYF.

This chain links TRBV14 with TRBJ1-6, with 8 nucleotides matching TRBD1. Germline CDR1 SGHDN, CDR2 FVKESK. With 10 bases clipped from V and 4 bases from J, the junction kept 9 bases outside the gene matches. The CDR3 is 15 residues long. For the CDR3, the DNA is TGTGCCAAATCAAGCGGACAGGGTTATAATTCACCCCTCCACTTT. Translated: CAKSSGQGYNSPLHF.

The chain carries TRBV28 and TRBJ2-1; possible D gene TRBD1, 6 bases. CDR3 size: 23 residues. Trimming took off 5 bases at V and 2 bases at J, with 37 bases between the two ends. Germline loops: CDR1 MDHEN, CDR2 SYDVKM. In nucleotides, the CDR3 is TGTGCCAGCAGTCTAATGGGACACCAGGCCACCGGGACACGACACTCGACCTACAATGAGCAGTTCTTC. This sequence encodes CASSLMGHQATGTRHSTYNEQFF.

This chain connects TRBV5-4 to TRBJ2-1, with TRBD2 matching 7 bases. Germline assignment: CDR1 SGHNT and CDR2 YYREEE (reference sequence). This CDR3 comprises 13 residues. V was pared by 6 bases and J by 2 bases, with 2 bases of the junction left unmatched. As DNA, the CDR3 is TGTGCCAGCACCCGGGGGGCCTACAATGAGCAGTTCTTC. This sequence encodes CASTRGAYNEQFF.

The chain combines TRBV19 with TRBJ1-2; D possibly corresponds to TRBD1 (6 bases). The CDR3 is 13 amino acids. Germline V lookup: CDR1 LNHDA, CDR2 SQIVND (reference sequence). With 6 bases removed from V and 10 bases from J, the gap between germline ends came to 18 bases. The chain's CDR3 is CASSKPGQLNYTF. CDR3 DNA: TGTGCCAGTAGCAAACCGGGACAACTGAACTACACCTTC. The variable domain in full, with the rest retrieved from reference TRBV19 and TRBJ1-2, is DGGITQSPKYLFRKEGQNVTLSCEQNLNHDAMYWYRQDPGQGLRLIYYSQIVNDFQKGDIAEGYSVSREKKESFPLTVTSAQKNPTAFYLCASSKPGQLNYTFGSGTRLTVV.

This chain joins TRBV5-6 and TRBJ2-5; D unresolved. The CDR3 consists of 12 residues. Germline CDR1 reads SGHDT; CDR2 reads YYEEEE. V was clipped by 9 bases and J by 0 bases, with 9 bases between them. The CDR3: CATGLYQETQYF. CDR3 sequence (DNA): TGTGCCACCGGGCTGTACCAAGAGACCCAGTACTTC.

The V call is TRBV11-2, the J call TRBJ2-1; 10 bases match TRBD2. The CDR3 has 15 amino acids. Germline V lookup: CDR1 SGHAT, CDR2 FQNNGV. J lost 3 bases, V lost 2 bases, and 1 base had no gene match. CDR3 sequence reads: CASSLTSGNYNEQFF. For the CDR3, the DNA is TGTGCCAGCAGCTTAACTAGCGGGAACTACAATGAGCAGTTCTTC.

The chain combines TRBV7-2 with TRBJ2-1; TRBD1 or TRBD2 may be the D gene (5 bases each). V lost 4 bases and J lost 10, with 23 bases in between. CDR3 length equals 16 residues. Per germline, CDR1 SGHTA and CDR2 FQGNSA. CDR3 in amino acids: CASSSWGERWGSEQFF. The CDR3 DNA sequence: TGTGCCAGCAGCTCGTGGGGTGAGAGATGGGGGTCGGAGCAGTTCTTC.

V and J are TRBV5-1 and TRBJ2-1, with D hard to call. V was trimmed by 1 base and J by 0 bases, leaving 8 bases between them. CDR1 SGHRS and CDR2 YFSETQ come from the germline V gene. The CDR3 consists of 15 residues. The CDR3 nucleotides are TGCGCCAGCAGCTTGTCCAGGAGCTCCTACAATGAGCAGTTCTTC. This codes for CASSLSRSSYNEQFF. The full variable domain, rest sourced from reference TRBV5-1 and TRBJ2-1, is KAGVTQTPRYLIKTRGQQVTLSCSPISGHRSVSWYQQTPGQGLQFLFEYFSETQRNKGNFPGRFSGRQFSNSRSEMNVSTLELGDSALYLCASSLSRSSYNEQFFGPGTRLTVL.

V gene TRBV6-6 combines with J gene TRBJ2-7; D is possibly TRBD2 (6 bases). Trimming stripped 0 bases from V and 2 bases from J, with 11 bases between. The CDR3 has 15 amino acids. The germline V gene encodes CDR1 MNHNY and CDR2 SVGAGI (reference sequence). The CDR3 DNA follows: TGTGCCAGCAGTTACTCGATTCGGACTACCTACGAGCAGTACTTC. Translated, it gives CASSYSIRTTYEQYF.

The chain couples TRBV9 to TRBJ2-3; TRBD2 matches at 7 bases. The CDR3 consists of 14 residues. After removal of 6 bases from V and 1 base from J, the junction contained 5 bases not matched to a gene. Per germline, CDR1 SGDLS and CDR2 YYNGEE. In nucleotides, the CDR3 is TGTGCCAGCACCGAGGGAGGGGGCACAGATACGCAGTATTTT. Translating gives CASTEGGGTDTQYF. The complete variable domain, with remaining parts taken from reference TRBV9 and TRBJ2-3, reads DSGVTQTPKHLITATGQRVTLRCSPRSGDLSVYWYQQSLDQGLQFLIQYYNGEERAKGNILERFSAQQFPDLHSELNLSSLELGDSALYFCASTEGGGTDTQYFGPGTRLTVL.

CDR3 region: CASSQTRGDSSYNSPLHF. In nucleotides, the CDR3 is TGTGCCAGCAGCCAGACTCGGGGGGATTCCTCCTATAATTCACCCCTCCACTTT. The chain has TRBV5-4 and TRBJ1-6; D is perhaps TRBD1 (5 bases). The V end lost 4 bases, the J end lost 0 bases, and 17 bases lay between the germline ends. Per the germline V gene, CDR1 is SGHNT and CDR2 is YYREEE (reference sequence). The CDR3 contains 18 residues.

The gene calls are TRBV28 and TRBJ2-2; D is perhaps TRBD1 (6 bases). Germline loops: CDR1 MDHEN, CDR2 SYDVKM. The CDR3 is 14 residues long. Deletions cut 6 bases from V and 4 bases from J, with 12 bases between. The CDR3 spells CASRDSQFTGELFF. The DNA for the CDR3 is TGTGCCAGCAGGGACAGTCAATTCACCGGGGAGCTGTTTTTT.

J is TRBJ2-5 and V is TRBV18, with TRBD2 matching 10 bases. Germline CDR1 and CDR2: KGHSH and LQKENI. V trimming: 3 bases; J trimming: 4 bases; junction bases outside the gene matches: 11. CDR3 length equals 17 residues. This CDR3 is CASSPLAGDSGGETQYF. The CDR3 DNA follows: TGTGCCAGCTCACCCCTAGCGGGAGACTCGGGAGGAGAGACCCAGTACTTC.

V gene TRBV7-9 combines with J gene TRBJ2-2, with TRBD1 matching over 7 bases. The J segment lost 6 bases and the V segment lost 10 bases, leaving 8 bases of the junction unmatched. This CDR3 comprises 13 residues. Germline V gives CDR1 SEHNR, CDR2 FQNEAQ (reference sequence). The CDR3 DNA is TGTGCCACCGGTAGGGGGCAATCCGGGGAGCTGTTTTTT. This encodes CATGRGQSGELFF.

The rearrangement links TRBV7-2 to TRBJ1-2, with 10 bases matching TRBD1. The V gene end was trimmed by 5 bases and the J gene end by 7 bases; junction bases not matched to a gene: 4. From germline, CDR1 is SGHTA and CDR2 FQGNSA. This CDR3 has 13 amino acids. Here the CDR3 DNA reads TGTGCCAGCAGCGAGGGACAGGGGACTGGCTACACCTTC. As protein: CASSEGQGTGYTF.